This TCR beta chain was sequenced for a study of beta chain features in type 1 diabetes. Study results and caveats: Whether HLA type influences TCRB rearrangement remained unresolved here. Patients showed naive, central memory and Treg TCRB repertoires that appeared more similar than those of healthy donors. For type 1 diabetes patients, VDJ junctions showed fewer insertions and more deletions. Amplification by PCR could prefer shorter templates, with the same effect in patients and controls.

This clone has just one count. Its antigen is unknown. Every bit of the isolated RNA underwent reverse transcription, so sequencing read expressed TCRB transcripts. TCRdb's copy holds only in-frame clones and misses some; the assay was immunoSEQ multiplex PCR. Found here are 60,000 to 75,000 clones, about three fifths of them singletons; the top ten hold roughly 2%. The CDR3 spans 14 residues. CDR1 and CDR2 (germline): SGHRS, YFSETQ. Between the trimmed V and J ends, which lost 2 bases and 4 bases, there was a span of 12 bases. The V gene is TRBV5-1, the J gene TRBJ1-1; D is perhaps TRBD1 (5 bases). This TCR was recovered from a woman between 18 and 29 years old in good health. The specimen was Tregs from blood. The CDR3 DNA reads TGCGCCAGCAGCTTACGGCAGGGAGGCACTGAAGCTTTCTTT. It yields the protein CASSLRQGGTEAFF.